What follows describes a single TCR beta chain. Its antigen is currently unknown. Vbeta (60) and Jbeta (13) primers were used in the PCR. Clones were read by immunoSEQ multiplex PCR, and TCRdb kept only the in-frame ones, dropping some. The data contain some 160,000 clones, around 73% of them seen just once; the ten biggest clones take up under 1.5%. This record belongs to a study of cytomegalovirus exposure and HLA in healthy donors. The study's findings and limits: Several of the most significant clusters appeared, in a later analysis, to be linked to common viral pathogens.

The CDR3 spans 17 residues. With V trimmed by 2 bases and J by 6 bases, 13 bases remained unmatched. CDR1 and CDR2 from the germline V gene are SGHRS and YFSETQ. The sequencing sample was made of PBMCs. J is TRBJ1-1 and V is TRBV5-1; TRBD1 matches 10 bases. The receptor's source is a male donor in good health and CMV-seronegative. The CDR3 spells CASSFIGQGGFGAEAFF. For the CDR3, the DNA is TGCGCCAGCAGCTTCATAGGACAGGGGGGTTTCGGCGCTGAAGCTTTCTTT.